Listed below are T cell receptor beta chains from one sample, sequenced in a study of response to subunit inactivated influenza vaccine. TCRdb recomputed calls from the RT-PCR reads with MiXCR, one row per CDR3 protein. The sample lists hundreds of thousands of distinct CDR3 sequences, less than 10% seen once, with over 10% in the top ten. The source material was PBMCs from blood, sampled approximately 25 months after vaccination. The source is a man aged 50 to 75 who received an inactivated influenza vaccine. The CDR3 runs from the conserved cysteine through the conserved F or W. The D gene is left open where the match is weak. Not all rows give a size; the values are once, few, many and, for expanded clones, a class.

V,J,D,size,DNA,CDR3
TRBV7-6,TRBJ2-1,TRBD1,NA,TGTGCCAGCAGCTTACAGGGGGCCCGCACCAATGAGCAGTTCTTC,CASSLQGARTNEQFF
TRBV25-1,TRBJ2-1,TRBD1,many,TGTGCCAGCAGCCCTGGACAGGGTCCCTACAATGAGCAGTTCTTC,CASSPGQGPYNEQFF
TRBV10-2,TRBJ1-2,TRBD1,NA,TGCGCCAGCAGTCCCGGGACAGGGGCGGGGGGCTACACCTTC,CASSPGTGAGGYTF
TRBV20-1,TRBJ2-1,TRBD2,NA,TGCAGTGCTAGGTTTAAGGTCAGGCTAGCGGGCAATGAGCAGTTCTTC,CSARFKVRLAGNEQFF
TRBV6-5,TRBJ2-1,TRBD1,few,TGTGCCAGCAGTTCCTACGGGACAGGAGGGGTCAATGAGCAGTTCTTC,CASSSYGTGGVNEQFF
TRBV5-1,TRBJ2-5,TRBD1,many,TGCGCCAGCAGCTTGGGGCAGGGGGCAGAGACCCAGTACTTC,CASSLGQGAETQYF
TRBV4-3,TRBJ2-7,TRBD1,NA,TGCGCCAGCAGCACCTACAAGGGGGCGAACGAGCAGTACTTC,CASSTYKGANEQYF
TRBV7-2,TRBJ1-1,NA,few,TGTGCCAGCAGCTTAGACGCCGCTTTGAACACTGAAGCTTTCTTT,CASSLDAALNTEAFF
TRBV2,TRBJ1-2,NA,many,TGTGCCAGCAGTGAACCGGGCAGGGCTGGCTACACCTTC,CASSEPGRAGYTF
TRBV20-1,TRBJ2-1,TRBD1,few,TGCAGGGTTGACAGGGGGTCGGACAATGAGCAGTTCTTC,CRVDRGSDNEQFF
TRBV12-3/TRBV12-4,TRBJ2-1,NA,few,TGTGCCAGCAGTTTATTAGGGGGAATTGAGCAGTTCTTC,CASSLLGGIEQFF
TRBV10-3,TRBJ1-1,NA,NA,TGTGCCATCAGCAGGGCCGGCAACGGTGAAGCTTTCTTT,CAISRAGNGEAFF
TRBV27,TRBJ2-1,NA,many,TGTGCCAGCAGTTTAGGGGGAGGTGTGGTGGATGAGCAGTTCTTC,CASSLGGGVVDEQFF
TRBV20-1,TRBJ1-5,NA,many,TGCAGTGCTCCACAGGGTCGGAATCAGCCCCAGCATTTT,CSAPQGRNQPQHF
TRBV12-3/TRBV12-4,TRBJ2-1,TRBD2,NA,TGTGCCAGCAGTCGAGCGGGGGGGCCCCACAATGAGCAGTTCTTC,CASSRAGGPHNEQFF
TRBV12-3/TRBV12-4,TRBJ2-1,TRBD2,few,TGTGCCACCGGCGATAGCGGGCTCTACAATGAGCAGTTCTTC,CATGDSGLYNEQFF
TRBV10-3,TRBJ1-2,TRBD1,NA,TGTGCCGTCTCAGGGGGATACGGCTACACCTTC,CAVSGGYGYTF
TRBV15,TRBJ1-5,NA,NA,TGTGCCACCAGCAGAGATAAAAAAGGGGGCAATCAGCCCCAGCATTTT,CATSRDKKGGNQPQHF
TRBV20-1,TRBJ2-5,TRBD1,few,TGCAGTGCTAGGGGGCTAGGACAGGGGGCGCGCGGGACCCAGTACTTC,CSARGLGQGARGTQYF
TRBV7-3,TRBJ2-3,TRBD2,few,TGTGCCAGCAGCTTAGACGGGAGGGCCTCAGATACGCAGTATTTT,CASSLDGRASDTQYF